Detailed here is one T cell receptor (beta chain). No antigen is known for it. Unmatched junction bases numbered 8, after V lost 2 bases and J lost 8 bases. The length of the CDR3 is 14 residues. CDR1 and CDR2 from the germline V gene are SQVTM and ANQGSEA. The data are from a study of cytomegalovirus exposure and HLA in healthy donors. Study observations and caveats: The likely explanation for a cluster of highly shared sequence variants was sequencing artifact.

A multiplex PCR was run with 60 Vbeta primers and 13 Jbeta primers. Measured with immunoSEQ multiplex PCR; TCRdb has only the in-frame clones, and not every one. This sample has around 150,000 clones, with approximately 71% found just once. The sequence came from a woman between 45 and 65 years old in good health and CMV-seronegative. V usage is TRBV29-1 and J usage is TRBJ1-2; TRBD1 agrees at 10 bases. Material for sequencing was PBMCs. The CDR3 DNA reads TGCAGCGTTGAAAGGGGACAGGGGATATGGGGCTACACCTTC. It encodes CSVERGQGIWGYTF.